The present T cell receptor (beta chain) was sequenced within a study of blood T cell repertoires in COVID-19. The wider study: The United States, Italy and Spain were the sources of the acute and convalescent COVID-19 samples.

The CDR3 covers 17 residues. Trimming shortened V by 5 bases and J by 0 bases, and 17 bases separated the two germline ends. Germline V CDR1 and CDR2: LNHDA, SQIVND (reference sequence). Methods used by the authors: Amplified reference gene primers provided the basis for estimating nucleated cell counts. Using immunoSEQ multiplex PCR, the repertoire was profiled, and TCRdb retains in-frame clones only, with some absent. The D gene and trimming were derived from the DNA, and the V and J assignments and clone size from that table. The data show tens of thousands of clones, 85% to 90% seen once. The V and J genes are TRBV19 and TRBJ1-3; D is ambiguous. This TCR was recovered from a human donor in a cohort sampled during active COVID-19. Sequencing was done on a sample of peripheral blood. CDR3 sequence (DNA): TGTGCCAGTAGTGCGTACTCGACTTTTAGCTCTGGAAACACCATATATTTT. It yields the protein CASSAYSTFSSGNTIYF.